The entry below gives a single T cell receptor (beta chain) sequence along with its context. The CDR3 is 14 residues long. Germline V gene sequence: CDR1 PRHDT, CDR2 FYEKMQ (reference sequence). Unmatched junction bases numbered 5, after V lost 8 bases and J lost 2 bases. Sequencing was performed with immunoSEQ multiplex PCR; in TCRdb, only in-frame clones are kept and a portion is missing. The repertoire has about 50,000 clones, about 86% of them found once; the top ten carry around 3.2%. This sample is drawn from a study of PD-L1 blockade in urothelial cancer. Across the study: At some point between 2014 and 2016 therapy began: atezolizumab 1,200 mg intravenously every 3 weeks. Blood gave a median 141,255 T cells.

Time point: pretreatment peripheral blood. Locally advanced or metastatic urothelial carcinoma affected the patients. Sequencing used PBMCs, obtained around atezolizumab (anti-PD-L1) treatment. The sequence derives from an older man with urothelial cancer. The chain carries TRBV13 and TRBJ1-4; TRBD1 agrees at 7 bases. The CDR3 DNA reads as TGTGCCAGCTGCAGACAGGGCACTAATGAAAAACTGTTTTTT. Protein: CASCRQGTNEKLFF. The variable domain in full, with the rest retrieved from reference TRBV13 and TRBJ1-4, is AAGVIQSPRHLIKEKRETATLKCYPIPRHDTVYWYQQGPGQDPQFLISFYEKMQSDKGSIPDRFSAQQFSDYHSELNMSSLELGDSALYFCASCRQGTNEKLFFGSGTQLSVL.